These 11 T cell receptor beta chains were all obtained from the same sample, sequenced in a study of T cell responses to AZD1222 COVID-19 vaccine. Sequencing was performed with immunoSEQ multiplex PCR; in TCRdb, only in-frame clones are kept and a portion is missing. The data show about 94,000 clones, nearly 90% seen once. The starting material was peripheral blood, obtained on day 0 of AZD1222 vaccination. These receptor sequences come from an adult in good health.

This chain connects TRBV24-1 to TRBJ2-7; D gene unclear. The length of the CDR3 is 12 residues. V was pared by 6 bases and J by 0 bases, with 5 bases between. CDR1 and CDR2 from the germline V gene are KGHDR and SFDVKD. The CDR3 reads CATSQDSYEQYF. The CDR3 DNA is TGTGCCACCAGTCAGGACTCCTACGAGCAGTACTTC.

This chain links TRBV19 with TRBJ2-4; TRBD1 or TRBD2 may be the D gene (5 bases each). The CDR3 has 11 residues. The V and J ends lost 3 bases and 8 bases respectively, with 5 bases between them. The germline V gene has CDR1 LNHDA and CDR2 SQIVND (reference sequence). The CDR3 sequence: CASSMGDIQYF. The CDR3 DNA reads as TGTGCCAGTAGTATGGGGGACATTCAGTACTTC.

J is TRBJ1-5 and V is TRBV18, with unresolved D. The CDR3 consists of 16 residues. In germline, CDR1 is KGHSH, CDR2 LQKENI. Trimming took 2 bases from V and 0 from J, leaving 11 bases between them. CDR3 DNA: TGTGCCAGCTCACCAGGCCTAACTTATAGCAATCAGCCCCAGCATTTT. Translating it yields CASSPGLTYSNQPQHF.

This chain joins TRBV7-9 and TRBJ1-4; no firm D call. The CDR3 runs to 15 residues. The germline CDR1 and CDR2 sequences are SEHNR and FQNEAQ (reference sequence). Trimming pared 5 bases from V and 6 bases from J, leaving 16 bases between. In DNA form, the CDR3 reads TGTGCCAGCAGCCATTCCGGGCCGTTAGATGAAAAACTGTTTTTT. Its translation: CASSHSGPLDEKLFF.

The CDR3 region is CASRGSGQGKAFGYTF. The CDR3 DNA reads as TGTGCCAGCAGGGGTTCCGGACAGGGGAAGGCATTTGGCTACACCTTC. The rearrangement joins TRBV28 to TRBJ1-2, with 9 bases identical to TRBD1. Losses at the gene ends were 6 bases for V and 7 bases for J; bases not matched to a gene: 15. The CDR3 consists of 16 residues. Per the germline V gene, CDR1 is MDHEN and CDR2 is SYDVKM.

V is TRBV19 and J is TRBJ2-1, with D perhaps given as TRBD1 or TRBD2 (5 bases each). The CDR3 covers 18 residues. Germline V lookup: CDR1 LNHDA, CDR2 SQIVND (reference sequence). V was cut by 2 bases and J by 3 bases, with 20 bases left in between. DNA of the CDR3: TGTGCCAGTAGTATATTCACCCCGGGACCCTCCAACTACAATGAGCAGTTCTTC. This encodes CASSIFTPGPSNYNEQFF.

The CDR3 DNA is TGTGCCAGCAGCCGTGAGACTTACAAGAATAATTCACCCCTCCACTTT. Amino acid sequence: CASSRETYKNNSPLHF. This chain connects TRBV7-2 to TRBJ1-6; D gene unclear. V was pared by 5 bases and J by 5 bases, with 16 bases between. The germline CDR1 and CDR2 sequences are SGHTA and FQGNSA. The CDR3 is 16 residues long.

The CDR3 here is CASSLVAGAKNYGYTF. The DNA for the CDR3 is TGTGCCAGCAGCTTAGTAGCAGGTGCGAAGAACTATGGCTACACCTTC. The gene calls are TRBV7-2 and TRBJ1-2; D remains ambiguous. The CDR3 is 16 amino acids. CDR1 is SGHTA, CDR2 FQGNSA, per germline. Trimming cost V 1 base and J 2 bases, with 14 bases left between them.

For the CDR3, the DNA is TGTGCCAGCTCTCCTGGGCGGACAGGGGGTCAGCCCCAGCATTTT. Its translation is CASSPGRTGGQPQHF. This chain uses TRBV18 with TRBJ1-5, with 10 bases fitting TRBD1. V lost 6 bases and J lost 6; bases outside the gene matches: 8. Germline values: CDR1 KGHSH, CDR2 LQKENI. CDR3 length: 15 amino acids. Full variable domain (missing parts from reference TRBV18 and TRBJ1-5): NAGVMQNPRHLVRRRGQEARLRCSPMKGHSHVYWYRQLPEEGLKFMVYLQKENIIDESGMPKERFSAEFPKEGPSILRIQQVVRGDSAAYFCASSPGRTGGQPQHFGDGTRLSIL.

Comments on this clone: At one end, the junction sequence differs from germline, possibly due to a read error. This chain uses TRBV20-1 with TRBJ1-2; D remains unclear. Germline V gene lookup returns CDR1 DFQATT and CDR2 SNEGSKA (reference sequence). CDR3 length: 11 residues. The CDR3 nucleotides read TGCAGTGCTCCCGAGACCTATAGCTACACCTTC. It codes for CSAPETYSYTF.

The chain uses TRBV28 and TRBJ1-2; 9 nucleotides agree with TRBD1. Trimming cost V 6 bases and J 8 bases; bases outside gene matches: 13. The CDR3 length is 15 residues. Germline CDR1 MDHEN, CDR2 SYDVKM. Here the CDR3 DNA reads TGTGCCAGCAGACCCTACAGGGGGCTAAGTGAGGGCTACACCTTC. Translated: CASRPYRGLSEGYTF.